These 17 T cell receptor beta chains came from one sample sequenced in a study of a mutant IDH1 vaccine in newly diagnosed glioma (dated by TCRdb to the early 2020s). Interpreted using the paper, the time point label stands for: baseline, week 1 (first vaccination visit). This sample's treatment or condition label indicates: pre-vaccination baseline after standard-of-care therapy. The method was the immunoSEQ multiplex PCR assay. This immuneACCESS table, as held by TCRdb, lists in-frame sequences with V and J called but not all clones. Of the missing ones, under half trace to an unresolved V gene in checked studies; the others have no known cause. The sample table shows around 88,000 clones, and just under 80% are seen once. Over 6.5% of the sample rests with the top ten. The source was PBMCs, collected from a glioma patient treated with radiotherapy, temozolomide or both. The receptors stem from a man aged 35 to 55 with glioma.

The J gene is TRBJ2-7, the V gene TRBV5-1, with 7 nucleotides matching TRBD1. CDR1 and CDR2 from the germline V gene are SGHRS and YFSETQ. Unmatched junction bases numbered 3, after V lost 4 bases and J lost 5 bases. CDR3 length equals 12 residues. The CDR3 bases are TGCGCCAGCAGCGTTCAGGGGGACGAGCAGTACTTC. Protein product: CASSVQGDEQYF.

The DNA of the CDR3 is TGTGCCAGCAGTCTAAGGGTTGGAAACACCATATATTTT. Protein: CASSLRVGNTIYF. This chain joins TRBV25-1 and TRBJ1-3; D unresolved. Trimming removed 5 bases from V and 3 bases from J, with 8 bases in between. Germline CDR1 is MGHDK and CDR2 is SYGVNS. CDR3 length equals 13 residues.

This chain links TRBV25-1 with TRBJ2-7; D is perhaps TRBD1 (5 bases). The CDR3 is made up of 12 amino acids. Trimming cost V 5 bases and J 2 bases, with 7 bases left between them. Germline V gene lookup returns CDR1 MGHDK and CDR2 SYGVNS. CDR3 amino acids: CASSPGTYEQYF. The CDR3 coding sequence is TGTGCCAGCAGTCCAGGGACCTACGAGCAGTACTTC.

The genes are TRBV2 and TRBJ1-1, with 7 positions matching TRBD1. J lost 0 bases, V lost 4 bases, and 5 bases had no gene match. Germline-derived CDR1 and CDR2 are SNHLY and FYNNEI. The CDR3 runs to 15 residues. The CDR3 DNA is TGTGCCAGCAGTGTGACAGGGAATATGAACACTGAAGCTTTCTTT. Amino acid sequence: CASSVTGNMNTEAFF.

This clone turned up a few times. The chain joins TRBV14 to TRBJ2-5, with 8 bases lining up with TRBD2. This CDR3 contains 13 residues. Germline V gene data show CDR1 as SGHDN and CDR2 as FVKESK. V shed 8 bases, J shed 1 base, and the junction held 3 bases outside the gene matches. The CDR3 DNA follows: TGTGCCAGCGCGCGGGGGGCCCAAGAGACCCAGTACTTC. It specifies CASARGAQETQYF.

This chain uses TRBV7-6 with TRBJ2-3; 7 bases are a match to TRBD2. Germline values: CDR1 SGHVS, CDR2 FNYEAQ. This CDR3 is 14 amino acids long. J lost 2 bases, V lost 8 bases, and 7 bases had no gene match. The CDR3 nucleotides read TGTGCCAGCGTCTCCGGGACTAACACAGATACGCAGTATTTT. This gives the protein CASVSGTNTDTQYF. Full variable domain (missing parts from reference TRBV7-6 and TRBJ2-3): GAGVSQSPRYKVTKRGQDVALRCDPISGHVSLYWYRQALGQGPEFLTYFNYEAQQDKSGLPNDRFSAERPEGSISTLTIQRTEQRDSAMYRCASVSGTNTDTQYFGPGTRLTVL.

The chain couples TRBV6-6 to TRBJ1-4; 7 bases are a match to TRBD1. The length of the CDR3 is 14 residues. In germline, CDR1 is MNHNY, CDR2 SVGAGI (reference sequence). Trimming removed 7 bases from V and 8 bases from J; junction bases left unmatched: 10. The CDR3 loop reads CASNEDRVGEKLFF. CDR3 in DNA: TGTGCCAGCAACGAAGACAGGGTTGGGGAAAAACTGTTTTTT.

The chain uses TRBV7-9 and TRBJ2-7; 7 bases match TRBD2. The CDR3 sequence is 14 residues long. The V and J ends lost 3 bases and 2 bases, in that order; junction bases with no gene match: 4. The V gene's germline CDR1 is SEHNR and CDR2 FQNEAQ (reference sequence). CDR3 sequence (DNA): TGTGCCAGCAGCTTGTCCAGCGGGACCTACGAGCAGTACTTC. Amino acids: CASSLSSGTYEQYF.

The chain's CDR3 is CASSYSNFRGTDTQYF. CDR3 in DNA: TGTGCCAGCAGTTACTCGAATTTCAGGGGCACAGATACGCAGTATTTT. This chain links TRBV6-5 with TRBJ2-3; D perhaps matches TRBD1 (5 bases). This CDR3 comprises 16 residues. Deletions cut 0 bases from V and 1 base from J, with 11 bases between. The V gene's germline CDR1 is MNHEY and CDR2 SVGAGI.

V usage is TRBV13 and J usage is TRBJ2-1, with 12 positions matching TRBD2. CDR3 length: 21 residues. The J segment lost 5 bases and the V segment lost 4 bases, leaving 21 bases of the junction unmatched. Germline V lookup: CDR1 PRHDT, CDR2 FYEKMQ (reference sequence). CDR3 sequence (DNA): TGTGCCAGCAGCTCGCAAACCCCCGTCGGACTAGCGGGAACCACGGACAATGAGCAGTTCTTC. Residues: CASSSQTPVGLAGTTDNEQFF.

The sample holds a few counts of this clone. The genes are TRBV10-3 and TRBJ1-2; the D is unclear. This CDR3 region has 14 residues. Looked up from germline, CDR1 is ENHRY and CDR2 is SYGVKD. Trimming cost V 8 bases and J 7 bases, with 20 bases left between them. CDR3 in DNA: TGTGCCATCCGATCGGACGGAGCCCCCCGTGGCTACACCTTC. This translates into CAIRSDGAPRGYTF.

The CDR3 coding sequence is TGTGCCATTGGTTTTCCCCCTTCCTACGAGCAGTACTTC. It translates to CAIGFPPSYEQYF. The chain has TRBV10-3 and TRBJ2-7, with D uncertain. The CDR3 runs 13 residues. Per the germline V gene, CDR1 is ENHRY and CDR2 is SYGVKD. V lost 9 bases and J 1 base, leaving 13 bases between the germline ends.

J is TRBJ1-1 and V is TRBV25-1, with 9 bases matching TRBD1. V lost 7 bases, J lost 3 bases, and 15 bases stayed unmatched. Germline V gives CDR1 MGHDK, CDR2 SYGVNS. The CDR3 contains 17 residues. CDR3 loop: CASKDRGWGKGDTEAFF. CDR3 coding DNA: TGTGCCAGCAAGGACAGGGGATGGGGTAAGGGGGACACTGAAGCTTTCTTT.

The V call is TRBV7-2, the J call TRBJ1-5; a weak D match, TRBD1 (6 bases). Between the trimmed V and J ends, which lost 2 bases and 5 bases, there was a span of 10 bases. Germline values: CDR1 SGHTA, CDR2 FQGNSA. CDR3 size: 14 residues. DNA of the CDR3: TGTGCCAGCAGCTTAAGGGGGAGGGATCAGCCCCAGCATTTT. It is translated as CASSLRGRDQPQHF. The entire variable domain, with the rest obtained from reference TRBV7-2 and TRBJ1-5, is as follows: GAGVSQSPSNKVTEKGKDVELRCDPISGHTALYWYRQSLGQGLEFLIYFQGNSAPDKSGLPSDRFSAERTGGSVSTLTIQRTQQEDSAVYLCASSLRGRDQPQHFGDGTRLSIL.

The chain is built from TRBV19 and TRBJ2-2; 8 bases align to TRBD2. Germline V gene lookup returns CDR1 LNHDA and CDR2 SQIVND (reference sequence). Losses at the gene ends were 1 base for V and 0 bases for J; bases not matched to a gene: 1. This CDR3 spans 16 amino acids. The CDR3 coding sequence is TGTGCCAGTAGTATAGGTAGCGGGGCGAACACCGGGGAGCTGTTTTTT. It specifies CASSIGSGANTGELFF.

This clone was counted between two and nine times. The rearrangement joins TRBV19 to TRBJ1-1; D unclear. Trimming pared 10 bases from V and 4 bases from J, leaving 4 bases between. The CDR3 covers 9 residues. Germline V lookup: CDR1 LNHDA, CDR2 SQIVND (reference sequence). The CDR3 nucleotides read TGTGCCATGGGCACTGAAGCTTTCTTT. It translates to CAMGTEAFF.

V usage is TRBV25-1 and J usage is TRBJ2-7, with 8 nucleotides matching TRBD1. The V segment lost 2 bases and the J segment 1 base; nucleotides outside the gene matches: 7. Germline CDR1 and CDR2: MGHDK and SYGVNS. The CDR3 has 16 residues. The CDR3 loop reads CASSEGQGFYSYEQYF. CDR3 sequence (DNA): TGTGCCAGCAGTGAAGGACAGGGCTTTTATTCCTACGAGCAGTACTTC.